One T cell receptor (beta chain) is described in this entry. The clone's antigen remains unknown. No clone much larger than this one lies a single base away; base qualities are absent. This sample is part of a study of blood T cell repertoires in COVID-19 (dated by TCRdb to the early 2020s). Background for the entire study: Recovered participants in ImmuneRACE Cohort 3 were defined as having two consecutive negative NP/OP PCR tests, clearance from a healthcare professional, or resolution of symptoms. The material from the prospective study consisted of cDNA or gDNA derived from T cells, B-cell-depleted T cells, or PBMCs. Where HLA class I and class II types were available, the types were taken from metadata supplied by the sample provider, not from assay-based typing. A de-identified subject ID, COVID-19 status, age in years and sex were almost always included in the sample metadata. The dataset comprised deeply sampled blood TCRbeta repertoires from subjects exposed to, actively infected with, or recovered from COVID-19. Collaborator samples came from the United States, Italy and Spain and covered acute and convalescent phases of COVID-19. Samples were obtained from the ongoing ImmuneRACE study (first 160 participants) and from 1,200 or so subjects provided by 6 global collaborators. A freely available public database, intended as a resource for researchers studying the immune response to SARS-CoV-2, is where the repertoires were released.

Study-wide conclusions, independent of this receptor: Clinical and demographic metadata were provided uncurated, with the amount varying by source and participant.

Participants in the prospective study were aged about 18 to 100 years, lived in 24 United States geographic areas, and enrolled through a virtual design. In the prospective study, cohorts were assigned on the basis of participant-reported clinical history obtained from a screening survey and a study questionnaire. Mobile phlebotomists in the prospective study collected whole blood, serum and a nasopharyngeal or oropharyngeal swab from every participant. Prospective study participants could optionally give additional blood draws and questionnaires over an approximately two-month period. Before DNA extraction, blood samples from the prospective study were shipped at room temperature or frozen. The immunoSEQ Assay, a bias-controlled multiplex PCR, was used to amplify TCRbeta CDR3 regions from genomic DNA. The published analysis was carried out like this. Within the assay, amplification of reference gene primers was used to estimate how many nucleated cells each sample contained. To quantify the absolute abundance of each unique TCRbeta CDR3 rearrangement, sequence reads were collapsed and filtered. For each sample, productive Simpson clonality was calculated as the square root of Simpson's diversity index across productive rearrangements. TCRdb re-hosts the immuneACCESS table, in-frame sequences only. Its copies lack some clones; in the studies checked, an unresolved V gene accounts for under half of them, and the cause for the rest is not known. V, J and clone size are those of that table, while D and trimming were read from the DNA. This sample lists hundreds of thousands of clones; around 87% were detected once. 1.9% of the sample comes from the top ten.

Sequencing used PBMCs or T cells enriched from blood (not recorded which). This sequence originates from a man in his forties in a cohort exposed to, infected with or recovered from COVID-19 (not recorded which).

The CDR3 region: CATSDRRGHLISGNTIYF. In nucleotides, the sequence is TGTGCCACCAGTGATCGCAGGGGGCATTTAATCTCTGGAAACACCATATATTTT. The chain links TRBV24-1 with TRBJ1-3, with 8 bases in between that match TRBD1. For this chain, trimming is 3 bases at the V end and 0 bases at the J end, and the number of junction bases without a gene match is 9. The germline V gene yields KGHDR for CDR1 and SFDVKD for CDR2. The CDR3 sequence holds 18 residues, the cysteine and phenylalanine included. The DNA shown is the 54-base CDR3, in frame from base 1.